The 27 T cell receptor beta chains below come from one sample, sequenced in a study of cytomegalovirus exposure and HLA in healthy donors. 13 Jbeta primers and 60 Vbeta primers were used for the PCR. Assay used: immunoSEQ multiplex PCR; TCRdb lists only in-frame clones, some missing. The sample carries about 120,000 clones, under 90% recorded once. The sequencing sample was made of PBMCs. These receptors originate from a female donor in good health and CMV-seropositive.

There are a few counts of this clone. The CDR3 region has the DNA TGTGCCAGTAGTAGGTTACAGTACACTGAAGCTTTCTTT. Translated: CASSRLQYTEAFF. The chain is built from TRBV19 and TRBJ1-1; unclear D gene. CDR3 length: 13 amino acids. The germline V gene encodes CDR1 LNHDA and CDR2 SQIVND (reference sequence). The germline V and J ends were trimmed by 4 bases and 3 bases, with 9 bases remaining between them.

This rearrangement joins TRBV11-2 to TRBJ2-7, with 8 bases fitting TRBD1. CDR3 length: 19 amino acids. Trimming took 3 bases from V and 5 from J; bases not matched to a gene: 21. Germline CDR1 and CDR2: SGHAT and FQNNGV. DNA of the CDR3: TGTGCCAGCAGCTTTAACTGGGGCAGTAGGACAGGGACCCCCGACGAGCAGTACTTC. The encoded protein is CASSFNWGSRTGTPDEQYF.

The J gene is TRBJ2-3, the V gene TRBV7-7; 7 bases map to TRBD1. CDR3 length: 13 amino acids. Looked up from germline, CDR1 is SSHAT and CDR2 is FNYEAQ (reference sequence). V shed 1 base and J 6 bases; nucleotides not matched to a gene: 1. CDR3 region: CASSLDRGDTQYF. The CDR3 bases are TGTGCCAGCAGCTTAGACAGGGGTGATACGCAGTATTTT.

The J gene is TRBJ1-1, the V gene TRBV7-2; D is possibly TRBD1 (5 bases). Germline values: CDR1 SGHTA, CDR2 FQGNSA. This CDR3 is 12 amino acids long. Trimming stripped 4 bases from V and 8 bases from J, with 11 bases between. The CDR3, as DNA: TGTGCCAGCAGCTCTTTTTGGGGCGAAGCTTTCTTT. Protein: CASSSFWGEAFF.

CDR3 sequence (DNA): TGTGCCAGCAGCCTGAAATGGGCAGACTATGGCTACACCTTC. This translates into CASSLKWADYGYTF. V and J are TRBV5-5 and TRBJ1-2; D ambiguous. Germline-derived CDR1 and CDR2 are SGHKS and YYEKEE (reference sequence). CDR3 size: 14 residues. V shed 4 bases and J shed 3 bases, with 13 bases lying between them. Full variable domain (rest looked up from reference TRBV5-5 and TRBJ1-2): DAGVTQSPTHLIKTRGQQVTLRCSPISGHKSVSWYQQVLGQGPQFIFQYYEKEERGRGNFPDRFSARQFPNYSSELNVNALLLGDSALYLCASSLKWADYGYTFGSGTRLTVV.

The chain joins TRBV28 to TRBJ2-1, with TRBD1 as a possible D gene (7 bases). Germline values: CDR1 MDHEN, CDR2 SYDVKM. The V and J ends lost 6 bases and 4 bases respectively, with 13 bases between them. The CDR3 has 14 residues. The CDR3 region is CASSKAGQYNEQFF. DNA of the CDR3: TGTGCCAGCAGCAAGGCGGGACAGTACAATGAGCAGTTCTTC.

The rearrangement uses TRBV7-2 and TRBJ1-6; 10 positions match TRBD1. Germline V lookup: CDR1 SGHTA, CDR2 FQGNSA. CDR3 length: 20 residues. V was pared by 0 bases and J by 0 bases, with 8 bases of the junction left unmatched. This CDR3 is CASSLAGTGVSSSYNSPLHF. The DNA of the CDR3 is TGTGCCAGCAGCTTAGCAGGGACAGGGGTTTCGAGCTCCTATAATTCACCCCTCCACTTT.

V gene TRBV29-1 combines with J gene TRBJ2-2; the D gene is possibly TRBD1 (6 bases). V was clipped by 5 bases and J by 8 bases, with 15 bases between them. CDR3 length: 13 residues. Per the germline V gene, CDR1 is SQVTM and CDR2 is ANQGSEA. The CDR3 is CSVIRGASGELFF. The CDR3 coding sequence is TGCAGCGTTATCAGGGGCGCATCAGGGGAGCTGTTTTTT.

The J gene is TRBJ2-3, the V gene TRBV6-1; the D gene is possibly TRBD1 (5 bases). Trimming shortened V by 0 bases and J by 7 bases, and 11 bases separated the two germline ends. Germline V CDR1 and CDR2: MNHNS, SASEGT. The CDR3 totals 14 residues. In nucleotides, the CDR3 is TGTGCCAGCAGTGAAGCAGGGGCGTTCTATACGCAGTATTTT. This translates into CASSEAGAFYTQYF.

CDR3 protein: CASSQGQGAKPQHF. CDR3 nucleotide sequence: TGCGCCAGCAGCCAAGGGCAGGGGGCCAAGCCCCAGCATTTT. The chain combines TRBV4-3 with TRBJ1-5, with 8 bases fitting TRBD1. Germline CDR1 is LGHNA and CDR2 is YSLEER. This CDR3 is built from 14 residues. V lost 1 base and J lost 8; bases outside the gene matches: 4.

The chain links TRBV6-5 to TRBJ2-1; D not resolved. The CDR3 is 15 amino acids. The V gene's germline CDR1 is MNHEY and CDR2 SVGAGI. V lost 0 bases, J lost 9 bases, and 15 bases lay in between. The CDR3 sequence is CASSYSRLRWSEQFF. The CDR3 bases are TGTGCCAGCAGTTACTCGAGATTGCGGTGGAGTGAGCAGTTCTTC.

This clone was recorded a few times. This chain links TRBV9 with TRBJ1-5; no reliable D call. CDR1 SGDLS and CDR2 YYNGEE come from the germline V gene. Trimming left V 3 bases short and J 0 bases short, with 4 bases between. The CDR3 is 13 amino acids. CDR3 DNA: TGTGCCAGCAGCGCGTATAGCAATCAGCCCCAGCATTTT. It translates to CASSAYSNQPQHF.

This clone was seen a single time. The rearrangement uses TRBV4-1 and TRBJ2-2; perhaps TRBD1 as D (5 bases). Per germline, CDR1 MGHRA and CDR2 YSYEKL. There are 14 residues in the CDR3. V was pared by 6 bases and J by 4 bases, with 12 bases between. This CDR3 is CASREQESTGELFF. The CDR3 region has the DNA TGCGCCAGCAGGGAACAGGAGAGCACCGGGGAGCTGTTTTTT.

The chain recombines TRBV18 with TRBJ1-1, with D perhaps TRBD1 (5 bases). V lost 0 bases to trimming and J lost 11 bases, with 16 bases between them. The CDR3 has 14 residues. In germline, CDR1 is KGHSH, CDR2 LQKENI. CDR3 amino acids: CASSPPGQGLGAFF. As DNA, the CDR3 is TGTGCCAGCTCACCACCGGGTCAGGGCCTAGGGGCTTTCTTT.

This rearrangement joins TRBV5-4 to TRBJ1-1; 7 bases fit TRBD1. CDR3 length: 15 amino acids. The ends lost 2 bases at V and 3 bases at J; junction bases unmatched: 7. CDR1 and CDR2 (germline): SGHNT, YYREEE (reference sequence). DNA of the CDR3: TGTGCCAGCAGCTTCACTGACAGGGCCGACACTGAAGCTTTCTTT. Protein sequence: CASSFTDRADTEAFF.

This clone was seen once. This sequence joins TRBV11-2 and TRBJ1-1; D gene ambiguous. Per the germline V gene, CDR1 is SGHAT and CDR2 is FQNNGV. The CDR3 length is 15 residues. Trimming removed 1 base from V and 0 bases from J, with 9 bases in between. The CDR3 coding sequence is TGTGCCAGCAGCTTAGGGGTGGGCATGAACACTGAAGCTTTCTTT. The encoded protein is CASSLGVGMNTEAFF.

The chain combines TRBV7-3 with TRBJ2-3; possibly TRBD2 for D (6 bases). Trimming cost V 5 bases and J 2 bases, with 11 bases left between them. The CDR3 has 14 amino acids. Germline CDR1 and CDR2: SGHTA and FQGTGA. The CDR3 spells CASSPGLTTDTQYF. In DNA form, the CDR3 reads TGTGCCAGCAGCCCGGGACTCACCACAGATACGCAGTATTTT.

This chain links TRBV2 with TRBJ2-3; TRBD1 aligns across 8 bases. Germline trimming cut 4 bases from V and 1 base from J; bases unmatched to any gene: 4. The germline CDR1 and CDR2 sequences are SNHLY and FYNNEI. The length of the CDR3 is 15 residues. This CDR3 is CASSGTGKGTDTQYF. The DNA for the CDR3 is TGTGCCAGCAGTGGGACAGGGAAAGGCACAGATACGCAGTATTTT.

The chain couples TRBV5-6 to TRBJ2-3; TRBD1 is a possible D gene (5 bases). Trimming left V 3 bases short and J 0 bases short, with 14 bases between. Looked up from germline, CDR1 is SGHDT and CDR2 is YYEEEE. The CDR3 contains 16 residues. CDR3 loop: CASSSRVLTSTDTQYF. Written as DNA, the CDR3 is TGTGCCAGCAGCTCCAGGGTACTGACTAGCACAGATACGCAGTATTTT.

The chain carries TRBV30 and TRBJ2-7, with 9 bases fitting TRBD1. Germline V lookup: CDR1 GTSNPN, CDR2 SVGIG (reference sequence). The CDR3 is made up of 14 amino acids. V gave up 2 bases and J gave up 4 bases; unmatched junction bases: 6. The CDR3 sequence is CAWSPGQGLYEQYF. CDR3 bases: TGTGCCTGGAGTCCGGGACAGGGTTTGTACGAGCAGTACTTC. The entire variable domain, with the rest obtained from reference TRBV30 and TRBJ2-7, is as follows: SQTIHQWPATLVQPVGSPLSLECTVEGTSNPNLYWYRQAAGRGLQLLFYSVGIGQISSEVPQNLSASRPQDRQFILSSKKLLLSDSGFYLCAWSPGQGLYEQYFGPGTRLTVT.

The table lists this clone with a few counts. The chain recombines TRBV25-1 with TRBJ2-7; 11 bases are shared with TRBD2. Trimming cost V 7 bases and J 5 bases; bases outside gene matches: 4. The CDR3 extends over 13 amino acids. CDR1 is MGHDK, CDR2 SYGVNS, per germline. CDR3 sequence: CASKGSGGDEQYF. CDR3 DNA sequence: TGTGCCAGCAAGGGTAGCGGGGGGGACGAGCAGTACTTC.

This rearrangement joins TRBV5-8 to TRBJ2-5; 12 bases agree with TRBD2. The germline CDR1 and CDR2 sequences are SGHTS and YDEGEE. With V trimmed by 4 bases and J by 0 bases, 10 bases remained unmatched. The CDR3 runs 18 residues. The CDR3 sequence: CASSRGLAGIRYQETQYF. The CDR3 DNA follows: TGTGCCAGCAGCCGCGGACTAGCGGGGATCAGGTACCAAGAGACCCAGTACTTC.

The V and J genes are TRBV30 and TRBJ1-2; weak D call: TRBD1 (5 bases). The length of the CDR3 is 13 residues. Trimming left V 2 bases short and J 4 bases short, with 11 bases between. Looked up from germline, CDR1 is GTSNPN and CDR2 is SVGIG (reference sequence). DNA of the CDR3: TGTGCCTGGAGTCCCCCAGGGATCTATGGCTACACCTTC. It encodes CAWSPPGIYGYTF.

The chain is built from TRBV30 and TRBJ2-1, with TRBD1 as a possible D gene (6 bases). Germline assignment: CDR1 GTSNPN and CDR2 SVGIG (reference sequence). There are 13 residues in the CDR3. V lost 1 base to trimming and J lost 4 bases, with 8 bases between them. CDR3: CAWSGTDYNEQFF. The DNA of the CDR3 is TGTGCCTGGAGTGGGACAGATTACAATGAGCAGTTCTTC.

The CDR3 spells CASSLWGGVATYEQYF. The CDR3 region has the DNA TGTGCCAGCAGTTTATGGGGCGGGGTAGCGACCTACGAGCAGTACTTC. J is TRBJ2-7 and V is TRBV27, with D possibly matching TRBD2 (6 bases). The CDR3 loop spans 16 amino acids. The V gene's germline CDR1 is MNHEY and CDR2 SMNVEV (reference sequence). V was trimmed by 1 base and J by 2 bases, leaving 15 bases between them.

The chain joins TRBV6-5 to TRBJ2-2, with 11 bases identical to TRBD2. The J segment lost 6 bases and the V segment lost 9 bases, leaving 6 bases of the junction unmatched. The CDR3 spans 14 residues. Germline CDR1 MNHEY, CDR2 SVGAGI. The CDR3, as DNA: TGTGCCAGTCGACTAGCGGGGTTATCCGGGGAGCTGTTTTTT. This codes for CASRLAGLSGELFF.

The chain's CDR3 is CASSLQGNYGYTF. The CDR3 nucleotides are TGTGCCAGCAGTTTGCAGGGCAACTATGGCTACACCTTC. The chain links TRBV28 to TRBJ1-2; a weak D match, TRBD1 (5 bases). Germline values: CDR1 MDHEN, CDR2 SYDVKM. This CDR3 has 13 residues. Trimming took off 3 bases at V and 2 bases at J, with 7 bases between the two ends.